This T cell receptor beta chain was recorded in a study of blood T cell repertoires in COVID-19. Across the study: Samples taken during acute and convalescent COVID-19 were collected in the United States, Italy and Spain. Sources were T cells, B-cell-depleted T cells, or PBMCs; the material itself was cDNA or gDNA.

Using immunoSEQ multiplex PCR, the repertoire was profiled, and TCRdb retains in-frame clones only, with some absent. The table has approximately 110,000 clones, approximately 79% seen once; the top ten hold 20% to 25%. Germline CDR1 reads SGHTA; CDR2 reads FQGTGA. The CDR3 runs 13 residues. Trimming left V 3 bases short and J 1 base short, with 6 bases between. This clone was seen a single time. This chain joins TRBV7-3 and TRBJ1-1, with unresolved D. Sequenced material: peripheral blood. The TCR sequence derives from a man aged 65 to 85 with active or convalescent COVID-19. The CDR3: CASSFRQNTEAFF. The CDR3 nucleotides read TGTGCCAGCAGCTTCAGACAGAACACTGAAGCTTTCTTT.